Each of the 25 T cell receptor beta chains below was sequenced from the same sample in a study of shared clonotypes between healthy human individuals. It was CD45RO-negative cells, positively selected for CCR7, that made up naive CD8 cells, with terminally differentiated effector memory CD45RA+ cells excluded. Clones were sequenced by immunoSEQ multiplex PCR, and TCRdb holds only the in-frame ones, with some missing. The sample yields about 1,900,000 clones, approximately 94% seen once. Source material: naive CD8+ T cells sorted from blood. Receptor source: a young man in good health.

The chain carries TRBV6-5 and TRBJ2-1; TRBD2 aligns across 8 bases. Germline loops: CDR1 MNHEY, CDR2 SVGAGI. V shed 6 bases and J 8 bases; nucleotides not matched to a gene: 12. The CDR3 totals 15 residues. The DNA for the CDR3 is TGTGCCAGCAGCGTTACGGGAGGGCCGATCCATGAGCAGTTCTTC. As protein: CASSVTGGPIHEQFF.

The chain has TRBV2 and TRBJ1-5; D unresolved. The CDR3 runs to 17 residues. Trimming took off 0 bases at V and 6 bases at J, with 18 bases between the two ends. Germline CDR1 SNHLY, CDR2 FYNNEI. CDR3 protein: CASSEARVPTFGQPQHF. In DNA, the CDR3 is TGTGCCAGCAGTGAAGCACGTGTGCCGACGTTCGGTCAGCCCCAGCATTTT.

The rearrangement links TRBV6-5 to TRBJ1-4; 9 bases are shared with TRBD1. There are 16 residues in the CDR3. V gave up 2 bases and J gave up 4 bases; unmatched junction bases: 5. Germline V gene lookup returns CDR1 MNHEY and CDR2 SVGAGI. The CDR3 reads CASSYGQGFGNEKLFF. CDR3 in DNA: TGTGCCAGCAGTTACGGACAGGGGTTCGGTAATGAAAAACTGTTTTTT.

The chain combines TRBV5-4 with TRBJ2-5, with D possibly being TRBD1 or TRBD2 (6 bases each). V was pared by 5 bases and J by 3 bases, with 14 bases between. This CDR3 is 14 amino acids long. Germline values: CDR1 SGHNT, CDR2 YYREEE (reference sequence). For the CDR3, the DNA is TGTGCCAGCAGAGGGGGGATGGGAGAAGAGACCCAGTACTTC. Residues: CASRGGMGEETQYF.

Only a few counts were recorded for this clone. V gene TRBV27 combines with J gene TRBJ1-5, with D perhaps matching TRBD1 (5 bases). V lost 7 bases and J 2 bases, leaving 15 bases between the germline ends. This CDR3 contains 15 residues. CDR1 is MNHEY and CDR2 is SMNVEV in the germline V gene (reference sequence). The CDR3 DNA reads TGTGCCAGCACATCGGCAGGGATGGGCAATCAGCCCCAGCATTTT. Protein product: CASTSAGMGNQPQHF.

CDR3 nucleotide sequence: TGTGCCAGCAGAAAGGACGGTTCCTACGAGCAGTACTTC. This translates into CASRKDGSYEQYF. The rearrangement links TRBV6-1 to TRBJ2-7; D gene unclear. The CDR3 loop spans 13 amino acids. Germline V gives CDR1 MNHNS, CDR2 SASEGT. V was clipped by 6 bases and J by 1 base, with 10 bases between them.

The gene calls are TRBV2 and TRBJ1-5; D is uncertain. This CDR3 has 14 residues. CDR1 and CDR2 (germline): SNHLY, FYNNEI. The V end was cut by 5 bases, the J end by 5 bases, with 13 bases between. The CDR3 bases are TGTGCCAGCAGTTCGGACTCGGGCGATCAGCCCCAGCATTTT. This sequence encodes CASSSDSGDQPQHF.

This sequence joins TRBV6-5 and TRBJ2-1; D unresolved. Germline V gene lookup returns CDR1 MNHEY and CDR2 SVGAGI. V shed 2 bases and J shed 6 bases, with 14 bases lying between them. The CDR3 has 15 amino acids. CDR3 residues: CASSYVASGRNEQFF. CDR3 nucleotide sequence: TGTGCCAGCAGTTACGTAGCATCAGGTCGCAATGAGCAGTTCTTC.

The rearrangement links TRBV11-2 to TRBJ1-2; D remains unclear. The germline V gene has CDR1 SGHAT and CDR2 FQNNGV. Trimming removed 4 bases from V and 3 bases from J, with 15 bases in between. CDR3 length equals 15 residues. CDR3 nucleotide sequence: TGTGCCAGCAGCTCGCACGACAAACAGCACTATGGCTACACCTTC. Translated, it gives CASSSHDKQHYGYTF. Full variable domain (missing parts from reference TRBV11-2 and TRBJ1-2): EAGVAQSPRYKIIEKRQSVAFWCNPISGHATLYWYQQILGQGPKLLIQFQNNGVVDDSQLPKDRFSAERLKGVDSTLKIQPAKLEDSAVYLCASSSHDKQHYGYTFGSGTRLTVV.

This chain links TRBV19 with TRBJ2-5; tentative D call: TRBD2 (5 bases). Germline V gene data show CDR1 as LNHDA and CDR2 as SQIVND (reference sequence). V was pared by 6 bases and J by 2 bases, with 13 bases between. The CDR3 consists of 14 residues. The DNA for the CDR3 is TGTGCCAGTAGCAATACGGGGTTACAAGAGACCCAGTACTTC. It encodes CASSNTGLQETQYF.

The CDR3 region has the DNA TGCAGCGTCGAGGACAAGGTCCAAGATACGCAGTATTTT. This codes for CSVEDKVQDTQYF. The V call is TRBV29-1, the J call TRBJ2-3; possibly TRBD1 for D (5 bases). CDR3 size: 13 residues. Trimming left V 6 bases short and J 5 bases short, with 15 bases between. Germline V gene data show CDR1 as SQVTM and CDR2 as ANQGSEA.

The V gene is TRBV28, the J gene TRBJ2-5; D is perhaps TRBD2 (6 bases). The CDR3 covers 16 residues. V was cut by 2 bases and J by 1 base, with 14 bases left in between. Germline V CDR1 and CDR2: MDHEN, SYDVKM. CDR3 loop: CASSLRRGAPQETQYF. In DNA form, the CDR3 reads TGTGCCAGCAGTTTAAGGCGCGGGGCCCCCCAAGAGACCCAGTACTTC.

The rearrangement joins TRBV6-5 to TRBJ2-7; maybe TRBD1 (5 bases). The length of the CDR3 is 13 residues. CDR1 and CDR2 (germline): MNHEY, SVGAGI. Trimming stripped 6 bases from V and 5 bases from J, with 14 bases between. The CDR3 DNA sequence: TGTGCCAGCAGCCAGGGCCCTGCCAACGAGCAGTACTTC. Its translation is CASSQGPANEQYF.

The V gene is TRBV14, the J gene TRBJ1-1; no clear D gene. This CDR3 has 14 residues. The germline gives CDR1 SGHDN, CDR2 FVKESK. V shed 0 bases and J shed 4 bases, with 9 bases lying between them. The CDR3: CASSQDRWLTEAFF. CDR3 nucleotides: TGTGCCAGCAGCCAAGACCGGTGGCTCACTGAAGCTTTCTTT.

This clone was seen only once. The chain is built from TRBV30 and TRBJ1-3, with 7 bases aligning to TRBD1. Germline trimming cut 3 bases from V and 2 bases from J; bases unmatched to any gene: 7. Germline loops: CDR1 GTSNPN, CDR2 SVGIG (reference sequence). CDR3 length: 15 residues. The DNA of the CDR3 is TGTGCCTGGAGGGGGGACAGCTCCCCTGGAAACACCATATATTTT. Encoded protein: CAWRGDSSPGNTIYF.

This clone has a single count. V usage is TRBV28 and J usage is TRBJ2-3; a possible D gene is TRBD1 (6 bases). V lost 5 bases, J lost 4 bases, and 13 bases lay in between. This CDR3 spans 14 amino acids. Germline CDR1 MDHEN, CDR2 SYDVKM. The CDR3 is CASSIQGSPDTQYF. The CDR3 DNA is TGTGCCAGCAGTATACAGGGTAGCCCAGATACGCAGTATTTT.

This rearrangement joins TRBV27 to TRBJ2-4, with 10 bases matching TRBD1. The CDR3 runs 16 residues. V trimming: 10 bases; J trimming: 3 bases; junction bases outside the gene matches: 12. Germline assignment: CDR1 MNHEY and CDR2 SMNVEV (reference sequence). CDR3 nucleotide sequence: TGTGCCACCTCAAACGGGACAGGGGTTAACAAAAACATTCAGTACTTC. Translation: CATSNGTGVNKNIQYF.

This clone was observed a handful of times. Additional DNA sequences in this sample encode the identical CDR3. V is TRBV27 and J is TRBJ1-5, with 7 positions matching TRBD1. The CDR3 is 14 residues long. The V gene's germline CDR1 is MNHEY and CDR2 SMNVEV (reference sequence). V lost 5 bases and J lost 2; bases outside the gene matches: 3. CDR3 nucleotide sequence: TGTGCCAGCAGTATCACAGGGGGCAATCAGCCCCAGCATTTT. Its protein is CASSITGGNQPQHF.

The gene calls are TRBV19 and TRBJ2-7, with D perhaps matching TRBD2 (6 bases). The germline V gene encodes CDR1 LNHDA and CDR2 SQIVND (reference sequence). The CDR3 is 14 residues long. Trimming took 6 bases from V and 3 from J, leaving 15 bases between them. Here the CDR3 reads CASSEAAGYYEQYF. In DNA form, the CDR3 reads TGTGCCAGTAGCGAGGCAGCGGGCTACTACGAGCAGTACTTC.

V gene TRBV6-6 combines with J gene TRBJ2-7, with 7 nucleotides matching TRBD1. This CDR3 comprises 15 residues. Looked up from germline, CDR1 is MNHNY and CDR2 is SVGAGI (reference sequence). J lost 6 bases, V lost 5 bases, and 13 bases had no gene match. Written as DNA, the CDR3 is TGTGCCAGCAGTCCCCGACAGGGTAAAGGGCTCGAGCAGTACTTC. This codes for CASSPRQGKGLEQYF.

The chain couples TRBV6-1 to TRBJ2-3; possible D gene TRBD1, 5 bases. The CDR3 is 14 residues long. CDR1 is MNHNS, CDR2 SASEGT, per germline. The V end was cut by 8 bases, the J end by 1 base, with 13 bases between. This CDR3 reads CASEIVRGTDTQYF. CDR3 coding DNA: TGTGCCAGCGAAATTGTCAGGGGCACAGATACGCAGTATTTT.

CDR3 sequence: CASSYPGPSDAYGYTF. In DNA form, the CDR3 reads TGTGCCAGCAGTTACCCGGGACCCTCCGATGCCTATGGCTACACCTTC. The rearrangement joins TRBV6-5 to TRBJ1-2; TRBD1 is a possible D gene (5 bases). This CDR3 region has 16 residues. V was cut by 2 bases and J by 4 bases, with 17 bases left in between. The germline V gene encodes CDR1 MNHEY and CDR2 SVGAGI.

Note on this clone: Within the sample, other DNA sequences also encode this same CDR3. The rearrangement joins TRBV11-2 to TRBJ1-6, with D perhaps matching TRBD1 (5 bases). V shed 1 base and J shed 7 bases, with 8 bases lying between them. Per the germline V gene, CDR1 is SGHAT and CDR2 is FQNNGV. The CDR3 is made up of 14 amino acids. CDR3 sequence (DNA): TGTGCCAGCAGCTTAGGACAGCCGAATTCACCCCTCCACTTT. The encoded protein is CASSLGQPNSPLHF.

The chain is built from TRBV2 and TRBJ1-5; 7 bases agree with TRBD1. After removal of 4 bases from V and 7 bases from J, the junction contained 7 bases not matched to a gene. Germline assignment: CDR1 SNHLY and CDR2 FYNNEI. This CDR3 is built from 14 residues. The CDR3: CASSVGGGTQPQHF. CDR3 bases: TGTGCCAGCAGTGTCGGAGGGGGCACGCAGCCCCAGCATTTT.

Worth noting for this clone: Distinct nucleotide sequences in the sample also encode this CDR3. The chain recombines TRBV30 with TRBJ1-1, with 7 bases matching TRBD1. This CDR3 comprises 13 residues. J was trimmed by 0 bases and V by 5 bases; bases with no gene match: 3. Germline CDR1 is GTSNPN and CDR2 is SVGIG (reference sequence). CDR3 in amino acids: CAWDRALNTEAFF. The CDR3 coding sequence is TGTGCCTGGGACAGGGCCTTGAACACTGAAGCTTTCTTT. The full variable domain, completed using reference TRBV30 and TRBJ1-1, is SQTIHQWPATLVQPVGSPLSLECTVEGTSNPNLYWYRQAAGRGLQLLFYSVGIGQISSEVPQNLSASRPQDRQFILSSKKLLLSDSGFYLCAWDRALNTEAFFGQGTRLTVV.